The sequence of this TCR beta chain was determined in a study of CD8 T cells in ankylosing spondylitis. Whole-study results and caveats: Reports say disease-linked clones showed up significantly more in matched ankylosing spondylitis synovial fluid.

Libraries for TCR beta were made by quantitative 5'-RACE with molecular barcodes. From the 5' RACE reads, TCRdb called clonotypes with MiXCR, one entry per CDR3 protein. This sample yields 300,000 to 350,000 distinct CDR3 sequences, of which roughly 20% are seen a single time; 3.5% belongs to the top ten. Germline CDR1 and CDR2: KGHSH and LQKENI. This CDR3 region has 14 residues. V lost 3 bases to trimming and J lost 6 bases, with 13 bases between them. This clonotype was recorded a few times. The antigen is not known. The V gene is TRBV18, the J gene TRBJ2-3; unclear D gene. The source of this sequence is a female donor with ankylosing spondylitis or in good health (not recorded which). The specimen sequenced was blood, either unsorted or a sorted T cell fraction (not recorded which). CDR3 DNA: TGTGCCAGCTCACCTGCCTTCAAACGGGATACGCAGTATTTT. Protein sequence: CASSPAFKRDTQYF.